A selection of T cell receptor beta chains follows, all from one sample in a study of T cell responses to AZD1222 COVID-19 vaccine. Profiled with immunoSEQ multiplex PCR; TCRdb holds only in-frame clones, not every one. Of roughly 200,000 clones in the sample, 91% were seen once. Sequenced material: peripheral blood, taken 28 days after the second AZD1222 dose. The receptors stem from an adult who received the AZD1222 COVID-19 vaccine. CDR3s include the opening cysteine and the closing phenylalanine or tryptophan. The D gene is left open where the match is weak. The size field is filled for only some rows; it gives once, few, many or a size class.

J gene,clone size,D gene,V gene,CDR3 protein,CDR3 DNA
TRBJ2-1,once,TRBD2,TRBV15,CATSRVLAGGPNEQFF,TGTGCCACCAGCAGAGTACTAGCGGGAGGGCCGAATGAGCAGTTCTTC
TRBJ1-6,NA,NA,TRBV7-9,CASRTGSAWNSPLHF,TGTGCCAGCAGAACAGGGTCAGCGTGGAATTCACCCCTCCACTTT
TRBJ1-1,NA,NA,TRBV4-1,CASSLGGGMNTEAFF,TGCGCCAGCAGCCTGGGAGGGGGGATGAACACTGAAGCTTTCTTT
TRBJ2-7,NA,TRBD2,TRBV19,CASSIGGLLGEQYF,TGTGCCAGTAGTATTGGGGGACTACTTGGGGAGCAGTACTTC
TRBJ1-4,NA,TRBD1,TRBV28,CASSFRQGREKLFF,TGTGCCAGCAGTTTTCGACAGGGTCGTGAAAAACTGTTTTTT
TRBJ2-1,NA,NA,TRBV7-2,CASSLVPSSYNEQFF,TGTGCCAGCAGCTTAGTCCCGAGCTCCTACAATGAGCAGTTCTTC
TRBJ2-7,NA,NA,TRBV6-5,CASSSNVAYEQYF,TGTGCCAGCAGTAGTAACGTCGCCTACGAGCAGTACTTC
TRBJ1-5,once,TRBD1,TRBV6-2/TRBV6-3,CASSPWDSLYSNQPQHF,TGTGCCAGCAGCCCTTGGGACAGCCTCTATAGCAATCAGCCCCAGCATTTT
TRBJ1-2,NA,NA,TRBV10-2,CASSESGAGTDGYTF,TGCGCCAGCAGTGAGTCTGGGGCCGGTACGGATGGCTACACCTTC
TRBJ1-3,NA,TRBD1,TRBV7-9,CASSFPGGGNTIYF,TGTGCCAGCAGCTTTCCAGGGGGAGGAAACACCATATATTTT
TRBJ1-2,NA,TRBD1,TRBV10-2,CASSWDVPGGDDYGYTF,TGCGCCAGCAGTTGGGATGTTCCAGGGGGAGACGACTATGGCTACACCTTC
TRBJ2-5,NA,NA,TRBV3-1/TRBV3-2,CASTLRKGPQETQYF,TGTGCCAGCACCCTAAGGAAGGGGCCCCAAGAGACCCAGTACTTC
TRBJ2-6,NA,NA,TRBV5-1,CASRPRTEAGANVLTF,TGCGCCAGCAGACCGAGGACAGAGGCTGGGGCCAACGTCCTGACTTTC
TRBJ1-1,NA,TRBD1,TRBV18,CASSPMGQMNTEAFF,TGTGCCAGCTCACCAATGGGACAGATGAACACTGAAGCTTTCTTT
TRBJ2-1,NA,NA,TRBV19,CASSIGPENEQFF,TGTGCCAGTAGTATAGGGCCAGAAAATGAGCAGTTCTTC
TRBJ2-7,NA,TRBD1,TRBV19,CASSRGQGDSYEQYF,TGTGCCAGTAGTAGGGGACAGGGGGACTCCTACGAGCAGTACTTC
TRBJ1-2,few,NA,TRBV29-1,CSVNLGEYSGYTF,TGCAGCGTGAACCTCGGGGAATATAGTGGCTACACCTTC
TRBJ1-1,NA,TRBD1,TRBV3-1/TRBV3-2,CASSQGAGGRYTEAFF,TGTGCCAGCAGCCAAGGGGCAGGGGGGCGGTACACTGAAGCTTTCTTT
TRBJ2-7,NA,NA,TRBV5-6,CASSPQGSHYEQYF,TGTGCCAGCAGCCCCCAGGGATCCCACTACGAGCAGTACTTC
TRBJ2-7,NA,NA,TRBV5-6,CASSQLPWEQYF,TGTGCCAGCAGCCAACTGCCATGGGAGCAGTACTTC
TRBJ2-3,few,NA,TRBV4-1,CASSLGPSTDTQYF,TGCGCCAGCAGCTTGGGACCGAGCACAGATACGCAGTATTTT
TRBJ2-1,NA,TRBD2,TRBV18,CASSLQGLEGNEQFF,TGTGCCAGCTCACTGCAGGGACTAGAAGGCAATGAGCAGTTCTTC
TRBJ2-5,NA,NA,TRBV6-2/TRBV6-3,CASSYSGSNQETQYF,TGTGCCAGCAGTTACTCAGGGAGTAATCAAGAGACCCAGTACTTC
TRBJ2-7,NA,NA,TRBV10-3,CAISGGKGTYEQYF,TGTGCCATCAGCGGGGGAAAGGGTACCTACGAGCAGTACTTC
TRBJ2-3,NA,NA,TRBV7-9,CASSSKAALSTDTQYF,TGTGCCAGCAGCTCGAAGGCAGCGCTTAGCACAGATACGCAGTATTTT
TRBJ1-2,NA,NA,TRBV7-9,CASSLGTGFLGSNYGYTF,TGTGCCAGCAGCTTAGGAACCGGATTTCTCGGATCTAACTATGGCTACACCTTC
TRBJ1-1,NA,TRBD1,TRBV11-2,CASSRDSSSEAFF,TGTGCCAGCAGCCGGGACAGCTCTTCAGAAGCTTTCTTT
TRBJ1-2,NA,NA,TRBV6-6,CATNSYYGYTF,TGTGCCACCAACAGTTACTATGGCTACACCTTC
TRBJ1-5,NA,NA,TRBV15,CATSNGRNNQPQHF,TGTGCCACCAGCAACGGACGGAACAATCAGCCCCAGCATTTT
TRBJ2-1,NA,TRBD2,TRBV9,CASSVEVGGRINEQFF,TGTGCCAGCAGCGTAGAGGTGGGAGGGAGGATTAATGAGCAGTTCTTC
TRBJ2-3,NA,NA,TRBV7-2,CASSPLPSTDTQYF,TGTGCCAGCAGCCCACTTCCTAGCACAGATACGCAGTATTTT
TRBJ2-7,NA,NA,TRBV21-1,CASSKLYAGHSYEQYF,TGTGCCAGCAGCAAATTATATGCGGGGCACTCCTACGAGCAGTACTTC
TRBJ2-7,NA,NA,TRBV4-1,CASSQESHYEQYF,TGCGCCAGCAGCCAAGAATCGCACTACGAGCAGTACTTC
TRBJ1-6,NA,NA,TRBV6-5,CASSFLHGNSPLHF,TGTGCCAGCAGTTTCCTACACGGTAATTCACCCCTCCACTTT
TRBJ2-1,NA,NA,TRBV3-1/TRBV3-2,CASSQGGGNNEQFF,TGTGCCAGCAGCCAAGGAGGGGGGAACAATGAGCAGTTCTTC
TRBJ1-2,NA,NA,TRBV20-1,CSATDYGYTF,TGCAGTGCTACGGACTATGGCTACACCTTC
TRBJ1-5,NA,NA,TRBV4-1,CASSQVDLGQPQHF,TGCGCCAGCAGCCAAGTTGACCTGGGCCAGCCCCAGCATTTT
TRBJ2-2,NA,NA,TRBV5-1,CASRKAPDARELFF,TGCGCCAGCAGGAAGGCGCCCGACGCCAGGGAGCTGTTTTTT
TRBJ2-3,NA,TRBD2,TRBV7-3,CASSASGTSSQYF,TGTGCCAGCAGCGCCTCCGGGACTAGCTCGCAGTATTTT
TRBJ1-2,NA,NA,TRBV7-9,CASSLGGTNYGYTF,TGTGCCAGCAGCTTAGGGGGAACTAACTATGGCTACACCTTC
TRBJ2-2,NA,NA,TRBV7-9,CASSSPRYTGELFF,TGTGCCAGCAGCTCCCCCAGGTACACCGGGGAGCTGTTTTTT
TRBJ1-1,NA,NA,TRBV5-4,CASSLATANTEAFF,TGTGCCAGCAGCTTGGCGACAGCGAACACTGAAGCTTTCTTT
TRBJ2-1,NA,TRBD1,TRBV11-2,CASIPPLIQGGRGEQFF,TGTGCCAGCATCCCTCCCTTGATACAGGGGGGACGGGGTGAGCAGTTCTTC
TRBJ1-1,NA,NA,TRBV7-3,CASSLTGVGAFF,TGTGCCAGCAGCTTAACAGGGGTAGGGGCTTTCTTT
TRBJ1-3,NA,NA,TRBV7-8,CASSIGNTIYF,TGTGCCAGCAGCATCGGAAACACCATATATTTT